This entry lists 20 T cell receptor beta chains sequenced from one sample in a study of kidney transplant recipient with SARS-CoV-2 infection. TCRdb independently ran MiXCR on the reads; one entry per CDR3 protein. The sample shows fewer than 250,000 distinct CDR3 sequences, 25% to 30% of them seen only once. Sequenced here: a blood sample, sampled at baseline and on day 111 from a kidney transplant recipient. Receptors originate from a young adult male patient who had COVID-19 and was a kidney transplant recipient. The graft donor may have given rise to some T cells.

This clonotype was detected ten times or more. This sequence joins TRBV24-1 and TRBJ1-5; TRBD1 might be the D (5 bases). This CDR3 is built from 12 residues. Between the trimmed V and J ends, which lost 12 bases and 5 bases, there was a span of 13 bases. From germline, CDR1 is KGHDR and CDR2 SFDVKD. This CDR3 is CAPLGGYQPQHF. The CDR3, as DNA: TGTGCCCCCCTGGGGGGATATCAGCCCCAGCATTTT.

With respect to this clonotype: This clone may be a read error of a much larger clone one base away. The J gene is TRBJ2-5, the V gene TRBV30; the D is unclear. The CDR3 totals 13 residues. Germline V gives CDR1 GTSNPN, CDR2 SVGIG (reference sequence). CDR3 sequence (DNA): TGTGCCTGGGCGTATACCCTCCAAGAGACCCGGTACTTC. As protein: CAWAYTLQETRYF.

This clonotype was seen ten or more times. CDR3 DNA sequence: TGTGCCAGCAGTCGGAAGGGGCGGGGCACTGAAGCTTTCTTT. Protein: CASSRKGRGTEAFF. This sequence joins TRBV6-5 and TRBJ1-1, with a possible D match to TRBD1 (5 bases). This CDR3 is built from 14 residues. Looked up from germline, CDR1 is MNHEY and CDR2 is SVGAGI. V was clipped by 5 bases and J by 4 bases, with 14 bases between them.

For this clonotype: Possible read error: a much larger clone is one base away. This chain connects TRBV3-1 to TRBJ2-2; D is unresolved. Germline assignment: CDR1 LGHDT and CDR2 YNNKEL (reference sequence). The length of the CDR3 is 18 residues. Trimming shortened V by 5 bases and J by 5 bases, and 24 bases separated the two germline ends. CDR3 region: CASSKAFPVSGLTGELFF. As DNA, the CDR3 is TGTGCCAGCAGCAAGGCTTTTCCCGTTTCAGGCTTGACCGGGGAGCTGTTTTTT. The full variable domain, in which reference TRBV3-1 and TRBJ2-2 provide the parts outside the CDR3, is DTAVSQTPKYLVTQMGNDKSIKCEQNLGHDTMYWYKQDSKKFLKIMFSYNNKELIINETVPNRFSPKSPDKAHLNLHINSLELGDSAVYFCASSKAFPVSGLTGELFFGEGSRLTVL.

In this sample, this clonotype turned up a few times. V and J are TRBV5-4 and TRBJ1-2; D not certain. Trimming took 7 bases from V and 4 from J, leaving 23 bases between them. The CDR3 contains 16 residues. Germline CDR1 is SGHNT and CDR2 is YYREEE (reference sequence). CDR3 residues: CASSRAVPGKTYGYTF. In DNA form, the CDR3 reads TGTGCCAGCTCTCGGGCCGTACCAGGAAAGACCTATGGCTACACCTTC.

With respect to this clonotype: A much larger clone differs by one base, so this may be a read error. The chain employs TRBV5-4 and TRBJ2-7; possibly TRBD2 for D (6 bases). This CDR3 is built from 15 residues. Germline CDR1 SGHNT, CDR2 YYREEE (reference sequence). Between the trimmed V and J ends, which lost 1 base and 2 bases, there was a span of 13 bases. The CDR3, as DNA: TGTGCCAGCAGCTTGTTCCCTAGCGTGCCCTACGAGCAGTACTTC. It specifies CASSLFPSVPYEQYF.

This clonotype was recorded at least ten times. The V and J genes are TRBV3-1 and TRBJ1-1; D is ambiguous. This CDR3 is built from 17 residues. Trimming left V 5 bases short and J 4 bases short, with 23 bases between. Germline CDR1 reads LGHDT; CDR2 reads YNNKEL (reference sequence). CDR3 bases: TGTGCCAGCAGCTTTCAATCTCCCATTTCAATTCGCACTGAAGCTTTCTTT. Protein sequence: CASSFQSPISIRTEAFF.

This clonotype was counted many times. This chain connects TRBV11-2 to TRBJ1-2, with D uncertain. The CDR3 has 17 residues. The V gene's germline CDR1 is SGHAT and CDR2 FQNNGV. V shed 5 bases and J shed 4 bases, with 23 bases lying between them. The CDR3 nucleotides are TGTGCCAGCAGCCACCCGTTAACAAGCAGAAAGACCTATGGCTACACCTTC. Amino acid sequence: CASSHPLTSRKTYGYTF.

This clonotype was recorded at least ten times. The chain is built from TRBV6-5 and TRBJ2-4; D is uncertain. The germline gives CDR1 MNHEY, CDR2 SVGAGI. The CDR3 has 14 amino acids. Between the trimmed V and J ends, which lost 0 bases and 6 bases, there was a span of 9 bases. In DNA, the CDR3 is TGTGCCAGCAGTTACTCAACTAACGGAAACATTCAGTACTTC. Translated, it gives CASSYSTNGNIQYF.

This clonotype was detected ten times or more. V and J are TRBV11-2 and TRBJ1-4; the D is unclear. The CDR3 sequence is 12 residues long. The V gene's germline CDR1 is SGHAT and CDR2 FQNNGV. Trimming removed 5 bases from V and 16 bases from J, with 17 bases in between. In nucleotides, the CDR3 is TGTGCCAGCAGCACCCCCCGGACGATATGGTTTTTT. Translating it yields CASSTPRTIWFF.

At least ten counts were recorded for this clonotype. The chain has TRBV23-1 and TRBJ1-2; D is uncertain. TRBV23-1 is filed as an ORF, its function uncertain. V dropped 5 bases and J dropped 4 bases, with 23 bases sitting between them. The CDR3 is made up of 17 amino acids. The CDR3 is CASSTCELRRKTYGYTF. DNA for the CDR3: TGCGCCAGCAGTACTTGTGAGCTACGCAGAAAGACCTATGGCTACACCTTC.

At least ten counts were recorded for this clonotype. The CDR3 is CASSQEAQMGKLFF. The CDR3 nucleotides read TGCGCCAGCAGCCAAGAGGCCCAGATGGGAAAACTGTTTTTT. The V gene is TRBV4-3, the J gene TRBJ1-4, with unresolved D. V lost 0 bases to trimming and J lost 10 bases, with 12 bases between them. Germline V CDR1 and CDR2: LGHNA, YSLEER. CDR3 size: 14 residues.

A note on this clonotype: A much more abundant neighbour one base away suggests this may be a read error. This rearrangement joins TRBV6-6 to TRBJ2-1, with 10 bases identical to TRBD2. This CDR3 region has 17 residues. The V gene's germline CDR1 is MNHNY and CDR2 SVGAGI (reference sequence). With V trimmed by 4 bases and J by 4 bases, 10 bases remained unmatched. The CDR3 is CASSSLKSSGGYNEQFF. DNA of the CDR3: TGTGCCAGCAGTTCCCTGAAGAGTAGCGGGGGGTACAATGAGCAGTTCTTC.

This clonotype has at least ten counts. The J gene is TRBJ1-2, the V gene TRBV3-1; D not certain. Germline assignment: CDR1 LGHDT and CDR2 YNNKEL (reference sequence). The V and J ends lost 5 bases and 4 bases respectively, with 23 bases between them. CDR3 size: 17 residues. The CDR3 region is CASSFERTLRKTYGYTF. The CDR3, as DNA: TGTGCCAGCAGCTTCGAACGCACCCTTCGAAAGACCTATGGCTACACCTTC.

This clonotype was seen many times. V usage is TRBV9 and J usage is TRBJ1-2; tentatively, D is TRBD1 (5 bases). This CDR3 region has 16 residues. Germline assignment: CDR1 SGDLS and CDR2 YYNGEE. Trimming stripped 7 bases from V and 4 bases from J, with 23 bases between. CDR3 loop: CASWSGYSRKTYGYTF. The CDR3 DNA reads TGTGCCAGCTGGTCAGGGTACTCAAGAAAGACCTATGGCTACACCTTC.

A few counts support this clonotype. The chain has TRBV19 and TRBJ1-6, with TRBD1 matching 8 bases. V was clipped by 7 bases and J by 10 bases; unmatched bases: 15. Germline V lookup: CDR1 LNHDA, CDR2 SQIVND (reference sequence). This CDR3 region has 16 residues. CDR3 bases: TGTGCCAGTACTTTCCAGGACAGGGAGGGGAGATCACCCCTCCACTTT. It specifies CASTFQDREGRSPLHF.

Notes on this clonotype: A much larger clone differs by one base, so this may be a read error. The J gene is TRBJ2-4, the V gene TRBV12-2; TRBD1 was called by the table and not checked on the DNA. TRBV12-2 is flagged as a pseudogene. The CDR3 has 18 amino acids. The CDR3 protein is CASRAGDSTQSRANVLAF. The CDR3 region has the DNA TGTGCAAGTCGCGCAGGGGACTCCACACAAAGTCGGGCCAACGTCCTGGCTTTC.

The chain couples TRBV6-4 to TRBJ1-2, with D possibly matching TRBD1 (5 bases). This CDR3 has 17 residues. V lost 8 bases to trimming and J lost 4 bases, with 26 bases between them. Germline CDR1 is MRHNA and CDR2 is SNTAGT. The CDR3 is CASGSTVSHGKTYGYTF. The CDR3, as DNA: TGTGCCAGCGGTTCGACAGTCTCACACGGAAAGACCTATGGCTACACCTTC.

Regarding this clonotype: Being one base from a much bigger clone, this may be a read error. It is unclear where the CDR3 begins or ends on the DNA, so no DNA is shown, and the CDR3 is as TCRdb lists it. The rearrangement joins TRBV20-1 to TRBJ1-2. The CDR3 length equals 16 residues, ends included. Germline V CDR1 and CDR2: DFQATT, SNEGSKA (reference sequence). CDR3: CSVGLLSKRANYGCTF.

This clonotype showed up many times. This chain connects TRBV6-5 to TRBJ2-6, with D hard to call. CDR1 is MNHEY and CDR2 is SVGAGI in the germline V gene. V was clipped by 6 bases and J by 0 bases, with 6 bases between them. The CDR3 sequence is 14 residues long. CDR3 sequence: CASRGLSGANVLTF. Here the CDR3 DNA reads TGTGCCAGCAGAGGTCTCTCTGGGGCCAACGTCCTGACTTTC.